The 19 T cell receptor beta chains below all came from one sample that was sequenced in a study of control samples from healthy donors and cancer patients. Using immunoSEQ multiplex PCR, the repertoire was profiled, and TCRdb retains in-frame clones only, with some absent. The sample carries over 150,000 clones, 75% to 95% recorded once. Specimen: blood. These receptors came from a woman aged 40 to 50 in good health.

This chain joins TRBV7-9 and TRBJ1-2, with D maybe TRBD1 (6 bases). The CDR3 runs 12 residues. The germline gives CDR1 SEHNR, CDR2 FQNEAQ (reference sequence). With 5 bases removed from V and 8 bases from J, the gap between germline ends came to 12 bases. The CDR3 region is CASSDTGNGYTF. CDR3 sequence (DNA): TGTGCCAGCAGCGATACAGGGAACGGCTACACCTTC.

The CDR3 spells CASKYLDGDNQPQHF. The CDR3 DNA reads TGTGCCAGCAAGTACCTCGACGGGGACAATCAGCCCCAGCATTTT. The V gene is TRBV2, the J gene TRBJ1-5, with unresolved D. V gave up 7 bases and J gave up 3 bases, with 16 bases separating them. Per the germline V gene, CDR1 is SNHLY and CDR2 is FYNNEI. This CDR3 spans 15 amino acids.

This clone was picked up one time. The chain has TRBV3-1 (or the pseudogene TRBV3-2) and TRBJ1-1; no clear D gene. Germline assignment: CDR1 LGHDT and CDR2 YNNKEL (reference sequence). V shed 4 bases and J shed 1 base, with 7 bases lying between them. The CDR3 covers 13 residues. The CDR3 loop reads CASSPEGNTEAFF. In DNA form, the CDR3 reads TGTGCCAGCAGCCCCGAGGGGAACACTGAAGCTTTCTTT.

Remarks on this clone: Other DNA sequences of this sample code for an identical CDR3. The chain uses TRBV6-5 and TRBJ2-7, with D maybe TRBD1 (6 bases). This CDR3 comprises 14 residues. Trimming took 5 bases from V and 2 from J, leaving 13 bases between them. CDR1 is MNHEY and CDR2 is SVGAGI in the germline V gene. The CDR3 DNA follows: TGTGCCAGCAGTCCACACAGGGCCCCCTACGAGCAGTACTTC. Residues: CASSPHRAPYEQYF.

This chain uses TRBV5-3 with TRBJ1-4; weak D call: TRBD1 (5 bases). TRBV5-3 counts as an open reading frame of uncertain function. V was pared by 10 bases and J by 2 bases, with 15 bases between. CDR3 size: 14 residues. Here the CDR3 DNA reads TGTGCCGGAGCTCCGGGGCGGACTAATGAAAAACTGTTTTTT. Protein sequence: CAGAPGRTNEKLFF.

This clone was observed a single time. The rearrangement links TRBV10-1 to TRBJ2-2; 8 nucleotides agree with TRBD2. Germline V gene sequence: CDR1 WNHNN, CDR2 SYGVQD (reference sequence). The trim removed 3 bases at V and 6 bases at J, leaving 9 bases unmatched. The CDR3 has 16 residues. The CDR3 region is CASSDRDGGVPGELFF. In DNA, the CDR3 is TGCGCCAGCAGTGACCGTGACGGGGGGGTCCCCGGGGAGCTGTTTTTT.

The chain combines TRBV5-1 with TRBJ1-2; no clear D. Germline CDR1 and CDR2: SGHRS and YFSETQ. Trimming pared 0 bases from V and 5 bases from J, leaving 8 bases between. This CDR3 contains 13 residues. CDR3 nucleotide sequence: TGCGCCAGCAGCTTGGACGCCGATTATGGCTACACCTTC. Amino acid sequence: CASSLDADYGYTF.

The chain is built from TRBV29-1 and TRBJ1-1; D remains unclear. Germline CDR1 reads SQVTM; CDR2 reads ANQGSEA. V was shortened by 1 base and J by 8 bases, with 8 bases between the two germline ends. This CDR3 is built from 11 residues. The CDR3 reads CSVEVWEEAFF. In DNA form, the CDR3 reads TGCAGCGTTGAAGTGTGGGAAGAAGCTTTCTTT.

The V and J genes are TRBV5-1 and TRBJ1-5; possibly TRBD1 for D (5 bases). With 1 base removed from V and 3 bases from J, the gap between germline ends came to 11 bases. The germline V gene encodes CDR1 SGHRS and CDR2 YFSETQ. The CDR3 length is 15 residues. The CDR3 nucleotides are TGCGCCAGCAGCTTGTCCAGACAGCCCAATCAGCCCCAGCATTTT. Amino acids: CASSLSRQPNQPQHF.

This chain joins TRBV6-5 and TRBJ1-1, with a weak D call TRBD1 (6 bases). There are 13 residues in the CDR3. V was cut by 7 bases and J by 5 bases, with 14 bases left in between. Germline V gene data show CDR1 as MNHEY and CDR2 as SVGAGI. The DNA of the CDR3 is TGTGCCAGCACCCCCCCCCAGGGGACTGAAGCTTTCTTT. This codes for CASTPPQGTEAFF.

The chain links TRBV6-5 to TRBJ1-3, with TRBD1 matching 9 bases. CDR3 size: 16 residues. CDR1 and CDR2 from the germline V gene are MNHEY and SVGAGI. Trimming cost V 2 bases and J 2 bases; bases outside gene matches: 4. The CDR3 DNA is TGTGCCAGCAGTTACGGGACAGGGATGACTGGAAACACCATATATTTT. Translation gives CASSYGTGMTGNTIYF.

V and J are TRBV7-9 and TRBJ2-2; D unclear. This CDR3 spans 13 amino acids. Between the trimmed V and J ends, which lost 1 base and 3 bases, there was a span of 3 bases. In germline, CDR1 is SEHNR, CDR2 FQNEAQ (reference sequence). The CDR3: CASSLGYTGELFF. The CDR3 DNA sequence: TGTGCCAGCAGCTTAGGTTACACCGGGGAGCTGTTTTTT.

The gene calls are TRBV5-4 and TRBJ1-1; tentative D call: TRBD1 (5 bases). V was clipped by 0 bases and J by 0 bases, with 6 bases between them. This CDR3 region has 14 residues. The germline gives CDR1 SGHNT, CDR2 YYREEE (reference sequence). CDR3 sequence (DNA): TGTGCCAGCAGCTTGGACAGGATGAACACTGAAGCTTTCTTT. This encodes CASSLDRMNTEAFF.

The V gene is TRBV4-1, the J gene TRBJ2-3; D not resolved. Germline V gene lookup returns CDR1 MGHRA and CDR2 YSYEKL. The length of the CDR3 is 16 residues. The germline V and J ends were trimmed by 6 bases and 0 bases, with 16 bases remaining between them. Here the CDR3 reads CASRSDGFFSTDTQYF. The CDR3 DNA reads TGCGCCAGCAGATCGGACGGATTTTTTAGCACAGATACGCAGTATTTT.

The rearrangement uses TRBV4-1 and TRBJ2-3; a possible D gene is TRBD2 (5 bases). CDR3 size: 13 residues. The ends were cut back, 0 bases at V and 4 bases at J, with 5 bases in the middle. From germline, CDR1 is MGHRA and CDR2 YSYEKL. CDR3 protein: CASSQERADTQYF. The CDR3 DNA reads TGCGCCAGCAGCCAAGAGAGGGCAGATACGCAGTATTTT.

The rearrangement joins TRBV15 to TRBJ2-7, with D unresolved. This CDR3 is built from 15 residues. The V end lost 5 bases, the J end lost 0 bases, and 14 bases lay between the germline ends. CDR1 is LNHNV and CDR2 is YYDKDF in the germline V gene (reference sequence). The CDR3 sequence: CATSGGIFSSYEQYF. The CDR3 DNA reads as TGTGCCACCAGCGGCGGAATTTTTAGCTCCTACGAGCAGTACTTC.

In its sample, this clone was seen once. V and J are TRBV7-9 and TRBJ2-5, with TRBD2 as a possible D gene (5 bases). V gave up 2 bases and J gave up 2 bases, with 9 bases separating them. CDR1 SEHNR and CDR2 FQNEAQ come from the germline V gene (reference sequence). The length of the CDR3 is 14 residues. The CDR3 nucleotides read TGTGCCAGCAGCTTAAGGCTAGCTCAAGAGACCCAGTACTTC. Amino acids: CASSLRLAQETQYF.

A note on this clone: At one end, the junction sequence differs from germline, possibly due to a read error. The chain is built from TRBV20-1 and TRBJ2-7; D perhaps matches TRBD2 (5 bases). Germline lookup yields CDR1 DFQATT and CDR2 SNEGSKA (reference sequence). This CDR3 spans 14 amino acids. The chain's CDR3 is CSASGFGTHSEQCF. Written as DNA, the CDR3 is TGCAGTGCTAGTGGTTTTGGCACCCATAGCGAGCAGTGCTTC.

The CDR3 protein is CASSIGEPWEKLFF. For the CDR3, the DNA is TGTGCCAGTAGTATAGGTGAACCTTGGGAAAAACTGTTTTTT. This chain links TRBV19 with TRBJ1-4; no reliable D call. V lost 1 base and J 8 bases, leaving 11 bases between the germline ends. This CDR3 has 14 residues. Per germline, CDR1 LNHDA and CDR2 SQIVND (reference sequence).